The 17 T cell receptor beta chains given below trace back to one sample, sequenced in a study of control samples from healthy donors and cancer patients (TCRdb year 2020). The protocol used for the library was the immunoSEQ multiplex PCR assay. TCRdb provides this immuneACCESS table in a form limited to in-frame rearrangements. Some clones are lacking; in checked studies, under half of them reflect an unresolved V gene, and why the rest are absent is not known. This sample has 110,000 or so clones in its table, and about 86% of those were observed once. The ten largest make up roughly 12% of the sample. Material for sequencing was blood. These TCRs come from a man aged 30 to 39 in good health.

This chain connects TRBV5-1 to TRBJ2-3; the D gene is possibly TRBD2 (6 bases). V lost 0 bases and J lost 6, with 17 bases in between. The germline V gene encodes CDR1 SGHRS and CDR2 YFSETQ. This CDR3 is built from 16 residues. CDR3 DNA sequence: TGCGCCAGCAGCTTGGAAAGGACGGGGGTTCGGGATACGCAGTATTTT. This gives the protein CASSLERTGVRDTQYF.

The chain joins TRBV7-9 to TRBJ2-7, with a possible D match to TRBD2 (5 bases). CDR1 is SEHNR and CDR2 is FQNEAQ in the germline V gene (reference sequence). The CDR3 is made up of 16 amino acids. With 2 bases removed from V and 0 bases from J, the gap between germline ends came to 14 bases. CDR3 amino acids: CASSLRTGNPSYEQYF. CDR3 bases: TGTGCCAGCAGCTTAAGGACGGGAAACCCCTCCTACGAGCAGTACTTC. Full variable domain (rest looked up from reference TRBV7-9 and TRBJ2-7): DTGVSQNPRHKITKRGQNVTFRCDPISEHNRLYWYRQTLGQGPEFLTYFQNEAQLEKSRLLSDRFSAERPKGSFSTLEIQRTEQGDSAMYLCASSLRTGNPSYEQYFGPGTRLTVT.

This chain connects TRBV12-3 or TRBV12-4 to TRBJ1-1, with TRBD1 as a possible D gene (6 bases). Trimming took 5 bases from V and 7 from J, leaving 14 bases between them. The CDR3 loop spans 13 amino acids. In nucleotides, the CDR3 is TGTGCCAGCAGTCTCGGGGGGCGGGTTGAAGCTTTCTTT. This codes for CASSLGGRVEAFF.

This clone was detected only a few times. The gene calls are TRBV3-1 (or the pseudogene TRBV3-2) and TRBJ2-1; TRBD2 aligns across 9 bases. The CDR3 length is 14 residues. The J segment lost 7 bases and the V segment lost 4 bases, leaving 5 bases of the junction unmatched. From germline, CDR1 is LGHDT and CDR2 YNNKEL (reference sequence). The CDR3 bases are TGTGCCAGCAGCCCAATAGCGGGGGTGAATGAGCAGTTCTTC. This translates into CASSPIAGVNEQFF.

The chain joins TRBV7-3 to TRBJ2-5; TRBD2 matches 8 bases. After removal of 2 bases from V and 0 bases from J, the junction contained 11 bases not matched to a gene. Germline CDR1 is SGHTA and CDR2 is FQGTGA. The CDR3 is made up of 18 amino acids. The CDR3 protein is CASSLEGIGGGYQETQYF. For the CDR3, the DNA is TGTGCCAGCAGCTTAGAAGGGATCGGCGGGGGGTACCAAGAGACCCAGTACTTC.

The CDR3 region has the DNA TGCGCCAGCAGCGCCGGACAGACTCCGAACACTGAAGCTTTCTTT. Protein product: CASSAGQTPNTEAFF. The chain carries TRBV5-1 and TRBJ1-1; D may be TRBD1 (6 bases). The germline V gene has CDR1 SGHRS and CDR2 YFSETQ. Trimming removed 4 bases from V and 1 base from J, with 14 bases in between. This CDR3 is 15 amino acids long.

This chain links TRBV10-1 with TRBJ2-5; 10 nucleotides agree with TRBD1. The length of the CDR3 is 16 residues. V dropped 3 bases and J dropped 5; count of bases not matched to a gene: 9. Looked up from germline, CDR1 is WNHNN and CDR2 is SYGVQD (reference sequence). Here the CDR3 DNA reads TGCGCCAGCAGTGACCCCGGGGACAGGGGAGGGGAGACCCAGTACTTC. Translated: CASSDPGDRGGETQYF.

This clone was recorded once. The gene calls are TRBV3-1 (or the pseudogene TRBV3-2) and TRBJ1-2; no firm D call. The CDR3 length is 13 residues. Germline V lookup: CDR1 LGHDT, CDR2 YNNKEL (reference sequence). The V end was cut by 3 bases, the J end by 4 bases, with 9 bases between. CDR3 bases: TGTGCCAGCAGCCAGAGGGCACTCTATGGCTACACCTTC. Translated: CASSQRALYGYTF.

This chain connects TRBV19 to TRBJ1-5; D unresolved. The germline V gene has CDR1 LNHDA and CDR2 SQIVND (reference sequence). The V and J ends lost 1 base and 4 bases respectively, with 5 bases between them. The CDR3 runs 13 residues. The CDR3 loop reads CASSIGGNQPQHF. CDR3 coding DNA: TGTGCCAGTAGTATAGGAGGAAATCAGCCCCAGCATTTT.

In DNA, the CDR3 is TGTGCCACCAGCAGAGATGGATCCTCCTGGGGGTTGATGAACACTGAAGCTTTCTTT. Its translation is CATSRDGSSWGLMNTEAFF. The rearrangement joins TRBV15 to TRBJ1-1; possible D gene TRBD1, 5 bases. Trimming pared 0 bases from V and 0 bases from J, leaving 20 bases between. This CDR3 spans 19 amino acids. Per the germline V gene, CDR1 is LNHNV and CDR2 is YYDKDF (reference sequence).

This chain connects TRBV10-1 to TRBJ2-1, with a possible D match to TRBD1 (5 bases). Germline V gene sequence: CDR1 WNHNN, CDR2 SYGVQD (reference sequence). Trimming took off 5 bases at V and 4 bases at J, with 6 bases between the two ends. CDR3 length equals 12 residues. The CDR3 coding sequence is TGCGCCAGCAGTACAGGTTACAATGAGCAGTTCTTC. Its translation is CASSTGYNEQFF.

The gene calls are TRBV19 and TRBJ1-5; D unresolved. Between the trimmed V and J ends, which lost 4 bases and 1 base, there was a span of 23 bases. Germline lookup yields CDR1 LNHDA and CDR2 SQIVND (reference sequence). This CDR3 region has 19 residues. Here the CDR3 DNA reads TGTGCCAGTAGTAAGGGCCGGGTTTACAGACGGAGCAGCAATCAGCCCCAGCATTTT. Translating gives CASSKGRVYRRSSNQPQHF.

The rearrangement links TRBV24-1 to TRBJ2-1, with 7 bases fitting TRBD1. The trim removed 4 bases at V and 1 base at J, leaving 6 bases unmatched. The CDR3 has 16 residues. CDR1 KGHDR and CDR2 SFDVKD come from the germline V gene. CDR3 in amino acids: CATSETSGGSYNEQFF. CDR3 DNA sequence: TGTGCCACCAGTGAGACCTCAGGGGGATCCTACAATGAGCAGTTCTTC.

The chain uses TRBV3-1 (or the pseudogene TRBV3-2) and TRBJ1-5; D is unclear. The germline CDR1 and CDR2 sequences are LGHDT and YNNKEL (reference sequence). This CDR3 is 14 amino acids long. With 0 bases removed from V and 5 bases from J, the gap between germline ends came to 8 bases. The CDR3 loop reads CASSQEGGYQPQHF. The CDR3, as DNA: TGTGCCAGCAGCCAAGAAGGCGGATATCAGCCCCAGCATTTT.

The chain joins TRBV11-3 to TRBJ1-5; TRBD1 might be the D (5 bases). The CDR3 spans 16 residues. V dropped 2 bases and J dropped 1 base, with 12 bases sitting between them. The germline CDR1 and CDR2 sequences are SGHNT and YENEEA. CDR3 sequence reads: CASSLITGLSNQPQHF. The CDR3 DNA sequence: TGTGCCAGCAGCTTAATCACAGGACTAAGCAATCAGCCCCAGCATTTT.

This clone showed up just once. The genes are TRBV6-4 and TRBJ1-2, with 8 bases fitting TRBD1. The CDR3 runs 15 residues. The trim removed 6 bases at V and 4 bases at J, leaving 10 bases unmatched. Germline CDR1 and CDR2: MRHNA and SNTAGT. The CDR3 DNA follows: TGTGCCAGCAGAGCCGACGGACAGGGATTCTATGGCTACACCTTC. Translated: CASRADGQGFYGYTF.

The chain combines TRBV10-3 with TRBJ2-3; 8 bases are shared with TRBD2. V shed 4 bases, J shed 5 bases, and the junction held 5 bases outside the gene matches. Per the germline V gene, CDR1 is ENHRY and CDR2 is SYGVKD. CDR3 length equals 14 residues. The CDR3 region is CAISVRGGIDTQYF. Here the CDR3 DNA reads TGTGCCATCAGTGTCCGGGGGGGTATAGATACGCAGTATTTT.